This entry features one T cell receptor (beta chain) sequence. These data are taken from a study of shared clonotypes between healthy human individuals. CDR1 is MNHEY, CDR2 SMNVEV, per germline (reference sequence). The CDR3 length is 15 residues. Trimming removed 8 bases from V and 0 bases from J, with 14 bases in between. Method: immunoSEQ multiplex PCR; TCRdb's copy keeps in-frame clones and lacks some. Of roughly 380,000 clones listed, just over 95% are singletons. This receptor was obtained from a young man in good health. V is TRBV27 and J is TRBJ2-1; D tentatively fits TRBD1 or TRBD2 (5 bases each). The sample comprised memory CD8+ T cells sorted from blood. Subset meaning: CD45RO+ cells pooled with CCR7-negative TemRA cells. CDR3 in DNA: TGTGCCAGCGGGGGAATCGGGTTCTCCTACAATGAGCAGTTCTTC. Translating gives CASGGIGFSYNEQFF.